This TCR beta chain came from a study of blood T cell repertoires in COVID-19. The overall study: Acute-phase and convalescent COVID-19 samples originated in the United States, Italy and Spain.

This clone was seen just once. Trimming took 2 bases from V and 7 from J, leaving 20 bases between them. Germline CDR1 KGHSH, CDR2 LQKENI. This CDR3 comprises 17 residues. Recruited during active infection, patients (from Seattle) were subsequently followed longitudinally. Authors' processing steps: Reference gene primer amplification in the assay estimated nucleated cell counts. Measured with immunoSEQ multiplex PCR; TCRdb has only the in-frame clones, and not every one. V, J and clone size reflect that table, while D and trimming were determined from the DNA. The table shows some 190,000 clones, with around 85% occurring only once.

The TCR originated in a man older than 75 with COVID-19, enrolled during active disease. The chain links TRBV18 to TRBJ2-2, with D tentatively TRBD2 (5 bases). Material: peripheral blood. CDR3 coding DNA: TGTGCCAGCTCACCATGGGATATAGCGTCGGGCGTCGGGGAGCTGTTTTTT. Its translation is CASSPWDIASGVGELFF.